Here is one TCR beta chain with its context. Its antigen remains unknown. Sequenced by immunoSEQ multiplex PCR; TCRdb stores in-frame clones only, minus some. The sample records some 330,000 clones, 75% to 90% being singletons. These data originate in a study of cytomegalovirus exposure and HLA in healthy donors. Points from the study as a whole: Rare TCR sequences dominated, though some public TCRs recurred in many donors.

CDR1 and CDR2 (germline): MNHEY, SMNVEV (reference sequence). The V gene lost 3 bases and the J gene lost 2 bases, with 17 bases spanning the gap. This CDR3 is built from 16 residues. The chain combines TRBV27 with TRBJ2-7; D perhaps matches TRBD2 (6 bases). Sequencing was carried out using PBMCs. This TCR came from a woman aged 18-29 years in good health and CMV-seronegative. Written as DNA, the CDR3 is TGTGCCAGCAGTTTTCAGCCCGCGGGACGCACCTACGAGCAGTACTTC. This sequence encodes CASSFQPAGRTYEQYF.